This entry lists 12 T cell receptor beta chains sequenced from one sample in a study of T cells in Graves' hyperthyroidism and ophthalmopathy. RNA transcripts yielded amplified TCR beta CDR3 regions. First-round RT-PCR of the TCR CDR3 relied on the HTBI primer set. TCRdb reanalysed the multiplex PCR reads using MiXCR and keeps one entry per CDR3 protein. The repertoire includes 640,000 or so distinct CDR3 sequences, approximately 15% of them detected once, and 6.5% to 9% sits in the top ten. The sample taken for sequencing was blood. The receptors derive from a woman under 30 with Graves' ophthalmopathy.

This rearrangement joins TRBV19 to TRBJ1-1; D is undetermined. Deletions cut 1 base from V and 2 bases from J, with 14 bases between. The CDR3 is 16 amino acids. The germline CDR1 and CDR2 sequences are LNHDA and SQIVND (reference sequence). The CDR3 spells CASSIGGGRGNTEAFF. Written as DNA, the CDR3 is TGTGCCAGTAGTATAGGTGGAGGGAGAGGTAACACTGAAGCTTTCTTT.

This clonotype showed up many times. This chain connects TRBV12-3 or TRBV12-4 to TRBJ2-7, with 9 bases that match TRBD1. The V and J ends lost 6 bases and 2 bases, in that order; junction bases with no gene match: 8. The CDR3 is 15 amino acids. Here the CDR3 DNA reads TGTGCCAGCAGGCCTACGGGACAGGGAACCTACGAGCAGTACTTC. Protein product: CASRPTGQGTYEQYF.

This clonotype was seen repeatedly, ten times or more. This chain connects TRBV24-1 to TRBJ2-5; no reliable D call. The CDR3 runs to 12 residues. V shed 1 base and J shed 3 bases, with 2 bases lying between them. From germline, CDR1 is KGHDR and CDR2 SFDVKD. The CDR3 spells CATSDFEETQYF. The CDR3 region has the DNA TGTGCCACCAGTGATTTCGAAGAGACCCAGTACTTC.

This clonotype was counted many times. This chain uses TRBV7-9 with TRBJ2-7, with unresolved D. This CDR3 region has 11 residues. V lost 4 bases, J lost 6 bases, and 7 bases lay in between. Germline CDR1 is SEHNR and CDR2 is FQNEAQ (reference sequence). The CDR3 DNA reads as TGTGCCAGCAGCTCCCCGTCCGAGCAGTACTTC. This gives the protein CASSSPSEQYF.

Here the CDR3 reads CASSQDLAGGPGNEQFF. In nucleotides, the CDR3 is TGCGCCAGCAGCCAAGACCTAGCGGGAGGCCCGGGGAATGAGCAGTTCTTC. The chain is built from TRBV4-3 and TRBJ2-1; 11 positions match TRBD2. The J segment lost 7 bases and the V segment lost 0 bases, leaving 8 bases of the junction unmatched. This CDR3 region has 17 residues. From germline, CDR1 is LGHNA and CDR2 YSLEER.

The sample holds many counts of this clonotype. The V gene is TRBV28, the J gene TRBJ1-2, with D maybe TRBD1 (6 bases). The V and J ends lost 8 bases and 5 bases respectively, with 15 bases between them. CDR1 and CDR2 (germline): MDHEN, SYDVKM. The CDR3 contains 13 residues. The CDR3 sequence is CASRGQRVYGYTF. The DNA for the CDR3 is TGTGCCAGCCGAGGACAGAGGGTATATGGCTACACCTTC.

This clonotype was counted a few times. V and J are TRBV10-3 and TRBJ1-5, with TRBD1 identical over 7 bases. V gave up 6 bases and J gave up 4 bases; unmatched junction bases: 3. The length of the CDR3 is 13 residues. Germline-derived CDR1 and CDR2 are ENHRY and SYGVKD. The CDR3, as DNA: TGTGCCATCAGCGGGACAGCTAATCAGCCCCAGCATTTT. It specifies CAISGTANQPQHF.

The chain uses TRBV20-1 and TRBJ2-3, with TRBD2 matching 8 bases. V shed 4 bases and J 0 bases; nucleotides not matched to a gene: 18. Per the germline V gene, CDR1 is DFQATT and CDR2 is SNEGSKA (reference sequence). The CDR3 sequence is 19 residues long. CDR3 nucleotides: TGCAGTGCTACCCTAGGGTGGACGGGGGCGGGAGGCAGCACAGATACGCAGTATTTT. This sequence encodes CSATLGWTGAGGSTDTQYF.

This clonotype has a count of ten or more. The gene calls are TRBV29-1 and TRBJ2-7; the match to TRBD2 covers 9 bases. Per the germline V gene, CDR1 is SQVTM and CDR2 is ANQGSEA. The CDR3 contains 13 residues. The ends lost 4 bases at V and 7 bases at J; junction bases unmatched: 8. CDR3 sequence: CSVGGGLAIEQYF. DNA of the CDR3: TGCAGCGTTGGGGGAGGACTAGCGATAGAGCAGTACTTC.

This clonotype was seen a few times. J is TRBJ2-5 and V is TRBV4-1; D call uncertain. Trimming took off 4 bases at V and 1 base at J, with 19 bases between the two ends. CDR1 is MGHRA, CDR2 YSYEKL, per germline. This CDR3 region has 17 residues. This CDR3 is CASSPTSVGAAQETQYF. DNA for the CDR3: TGCGCCAGCAGCCCTACCAGCGTCGGAGCCGCCCAAGAGACCCAGTACTTC.

This clonotype was counted only a few times. One end of the junction is discordant with germline, which a read error may explain. V and J are TRBV6-1 and TRBJ2-2, with TRBD1 matching over 9 bases. CDR1 is MNHNS and CDR2 is SASEGT in the germline V gene. CDR3 length equals 14 residues. As DNA, the CDR3 is TGTACCAGCAGCCCGGGACAGGGTTTTCGGGAGCTGTTTTTT. This translates into CTSSPGQGFRELFF.

There are many counts of this clonotype. This may be a read error, as it is one base from a much larger clone. The genes are TRBV27 and TRBJ2-5, with D possibly matching TRBD1 (6 bases). Germline V gene lookup returns CDR1 MNHEY and CDR2 SMNVEV (reference sequence). The CDR3 runs to 13 residues. Trimming took 6 bases from V and 1 from J, leaving 9 bases between them. The CDR3: CASSWTVQETQYF. Written as DNA, the CDR3 is TGTGCCAGCAGCTGGACAGTCCAAGAGACCCAGTACTTC.